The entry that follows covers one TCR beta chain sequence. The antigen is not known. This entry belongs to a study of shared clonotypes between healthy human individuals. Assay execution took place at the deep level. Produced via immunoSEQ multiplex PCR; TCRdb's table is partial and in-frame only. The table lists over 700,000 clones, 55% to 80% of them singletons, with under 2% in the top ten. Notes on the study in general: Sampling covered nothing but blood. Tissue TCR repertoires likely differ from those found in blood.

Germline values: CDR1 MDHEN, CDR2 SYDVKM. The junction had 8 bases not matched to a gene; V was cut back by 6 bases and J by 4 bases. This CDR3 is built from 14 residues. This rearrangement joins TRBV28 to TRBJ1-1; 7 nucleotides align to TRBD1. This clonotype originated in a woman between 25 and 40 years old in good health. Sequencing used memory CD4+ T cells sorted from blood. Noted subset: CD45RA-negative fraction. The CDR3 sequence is CASRRRGRFTEAFF. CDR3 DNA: TGTGCCAGCAGGAGAAGGGGGCGCTTCACTGAAGCTTTCTTT.